Each of the 7 T cell receptor beta chains below was sequenced from the same sample in a study of regulatory T cells in long-lasting Graves disease. TCR beta libraries were built with iRepertoire HTBI primers and Arm-PCR of CDR3 regions. TCRdb reprocessed the multiplex PCR reads via MiXCR and lists one record per CDR3 protein. The table records 200,000 to 300,000 distinct CDR3 sequences, over 20% of them present only once. This sample's time point: newly diagnosed GD, antithyroid drugs for less than 3 months. PBMC-extracted RNA yielded the TCR library. The sample in question was peripheral blood mononuclear cells (PBMCs), obtained at new diagnosis, from a patient treated with antithyroid drugs. The receptors originated from a female donor with Graves disease.

The rearrangement uses TRBV28 and TRBJ2-2; TRBD1 matches 10 bases. The CDR3 spans 14 residues. Trimming removed 6 bases from V and 6 bases from J; junction bases left unmatched: 4. Germline assignment: CDR1 MDHEN and CDR2 SYDVKM. CDR3 sequence (DNA): TGTGCCAGCAGCCACGGACAGGGGGCCGGGGAGCTGTTTTTT. Amino acid sequence: CASSHGQGAGELFF.

This clonotype appeared many times. The chain uses TRBV7-9 and TRBJ1-2; 8 bases align to TRBD1. CDR1 and CDR2 from the germline V gene are SEHNR and FQNEAQ (reference sequence). The CDR3 runs 16 residues. V trimming: 4 bases; J trimming: 4 bases; junction bases outside the gene matches: 11. The CDR3 DNA reads as TGTGCCAGCAGCTCCCAAGGACAGGGAATGGGCTATGGCTACACCTTC. It yields the protein CASSSQGQGMGYGYTF.

Ten or more counts support this clonotype. This chain joins TRBV6-2 or TRBV6-3 and TRBJ2-7; D remains unclear. The CDR3 runs 12 residues. Germline CDR1 is MNHEY and CDR2 is SVGEGT. The V end was cut by 0 bases, the J end by 4 bases, with 4 bases between. CDR3 bases: TGTGCCAGCAGTTACTCGAGATACGAGCAGTACTTC. Translated: CASSYSRYEQYF.

This clonotype was counted ten times or more. The chain has TRBV29-1 and TRBJ2-7; 11 bases match TRBD2. In germline, CDR1 is SQVTM, CDR2 ANQGSEA. The CDR3 is made up of 18 amino acids. V lost 3 bases, J lost 1 base, and 14 bases stayed unmatched. The CDR3 nucleotides are TGCAGCGTTGACGGGACTAGCGGACCATCTTCAGGGTCCTACGAGCAGTACTTC. Its protein is CSVDGTSGPSSGSYEQYF.

This clonotype was picked up many times. The gene calls are TRBV15 and TRBJ1-1, with TRBD1 identical over 8 bases. With 1 base clipped from V and 2 bases from J, the junction kept 3 bases outside the gene matches. The CDR3 extends over 15 amino acids. Germline CDR1 reads LNHNV; CDR2 reads YYDKDF (reference sequence). The CDR3 loop reads CATSRAPGGNTEAFF. The CDR3 DNA reads TGTGCCACCAGCAGAGCCCCAGGGGGCAACACTGAAGCTTTCTTT.

This clonotype was detected only a few times. This sequence joins TRBV28 and TRBJ2-2, with unresolved D. CDR1 is MDHEN and CDR2 is SYDVKM in the germline V gene. The CDR3 length is 13 residues. V lost 2 bases to trimming and J lost 6 bases, with 7 bases between them. CDR3 DNA: TGTGCCAGCAGTTTACTCGTAGCCGGGGAGCTGTTTTTT. This gives the protein CASSLLVAGELFF.

This clonotype was detected ten times or more. The chain links TRBV12-3 or TRBV12-4 to TRBJ2-1, with D tentatively TRBD2 (6 bases). CDR3 length equals 15 residues. Trimming removed 6 bases at V and 11 bases at J, with 23 bases between. In nucleotides, the CDR3 is TGTGCCAGCAGATCCCGGGGGTCCCACTTATTACAGCAGTTCTTC. The encoded protein is CASRSRGSHLLQQFF.